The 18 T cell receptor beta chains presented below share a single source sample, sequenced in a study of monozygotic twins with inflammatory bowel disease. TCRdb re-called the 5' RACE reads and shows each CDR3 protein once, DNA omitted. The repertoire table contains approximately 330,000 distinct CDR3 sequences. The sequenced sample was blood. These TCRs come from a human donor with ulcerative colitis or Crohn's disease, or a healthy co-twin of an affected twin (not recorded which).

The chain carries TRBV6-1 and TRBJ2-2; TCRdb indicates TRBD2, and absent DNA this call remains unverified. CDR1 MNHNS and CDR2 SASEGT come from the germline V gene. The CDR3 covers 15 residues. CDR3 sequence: CASSGLAGTTGELFF.

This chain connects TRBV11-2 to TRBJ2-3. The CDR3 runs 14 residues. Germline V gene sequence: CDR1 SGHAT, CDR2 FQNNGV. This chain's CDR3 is CASSLVRHPDTQYF.

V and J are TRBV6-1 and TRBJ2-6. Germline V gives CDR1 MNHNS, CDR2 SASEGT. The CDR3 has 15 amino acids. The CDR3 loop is CASSEDPSGANVLTF.

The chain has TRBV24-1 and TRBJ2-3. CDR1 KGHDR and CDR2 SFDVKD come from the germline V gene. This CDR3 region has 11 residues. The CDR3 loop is CATSDLDTQYF.

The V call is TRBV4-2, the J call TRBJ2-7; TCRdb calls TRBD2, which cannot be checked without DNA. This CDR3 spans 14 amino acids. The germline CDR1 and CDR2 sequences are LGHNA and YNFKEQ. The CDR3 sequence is CASSQGVADYEQYF.

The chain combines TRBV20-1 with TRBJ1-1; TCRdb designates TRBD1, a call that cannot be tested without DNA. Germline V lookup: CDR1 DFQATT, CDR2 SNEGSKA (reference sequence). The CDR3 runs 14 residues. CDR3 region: CSARAQPRNTEAFF.

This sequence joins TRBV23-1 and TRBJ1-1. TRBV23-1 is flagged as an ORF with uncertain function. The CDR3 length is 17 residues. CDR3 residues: CASSQRQVVFLETEAFF.

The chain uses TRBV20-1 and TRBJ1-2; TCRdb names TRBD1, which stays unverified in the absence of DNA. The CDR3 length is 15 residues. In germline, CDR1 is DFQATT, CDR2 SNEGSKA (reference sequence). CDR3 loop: CSARLPGTGPHGYTF.

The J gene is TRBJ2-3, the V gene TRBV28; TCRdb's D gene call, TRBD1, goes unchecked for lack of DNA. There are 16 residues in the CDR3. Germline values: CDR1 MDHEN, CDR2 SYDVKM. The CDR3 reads CASSSGGTAYTDTQYF.

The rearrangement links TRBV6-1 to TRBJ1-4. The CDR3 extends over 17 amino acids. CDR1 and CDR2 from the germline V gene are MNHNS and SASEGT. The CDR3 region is CASRLGGQPMDHEKLFF.

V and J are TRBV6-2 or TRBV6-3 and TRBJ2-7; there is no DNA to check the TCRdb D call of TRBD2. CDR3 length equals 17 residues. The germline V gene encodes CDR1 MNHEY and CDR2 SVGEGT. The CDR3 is CASTSSARGPLPYEQYF.

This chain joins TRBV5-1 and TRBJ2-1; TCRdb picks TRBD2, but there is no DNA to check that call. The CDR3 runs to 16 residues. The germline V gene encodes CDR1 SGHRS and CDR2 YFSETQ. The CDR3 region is CASSLPAGGNVDEQFF.

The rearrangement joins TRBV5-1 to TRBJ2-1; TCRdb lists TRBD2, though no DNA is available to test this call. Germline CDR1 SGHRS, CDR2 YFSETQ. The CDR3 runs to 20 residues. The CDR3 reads CASSLKGPGLAGVQYNEQFF. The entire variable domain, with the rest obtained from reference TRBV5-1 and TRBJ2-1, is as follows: KAGVTQTPRYLIKTRGQQVTLSCSPISGHRSVSWYQQTPGQGLQFLFEYFSETQRNKGNFPGRFSGRQFSNSRSEMNVSTLELGDSALYLCASSLKGPGLAGVQYNEQFFGPGTRLTVL.

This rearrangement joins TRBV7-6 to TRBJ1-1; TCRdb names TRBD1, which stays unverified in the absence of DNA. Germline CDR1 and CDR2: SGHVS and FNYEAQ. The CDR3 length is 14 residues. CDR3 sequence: CASSLEAGYTEAFF.

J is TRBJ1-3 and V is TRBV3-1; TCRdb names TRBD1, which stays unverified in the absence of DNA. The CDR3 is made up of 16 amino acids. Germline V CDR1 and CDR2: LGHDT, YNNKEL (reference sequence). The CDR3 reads CASSRTQGTFGNTIYF.

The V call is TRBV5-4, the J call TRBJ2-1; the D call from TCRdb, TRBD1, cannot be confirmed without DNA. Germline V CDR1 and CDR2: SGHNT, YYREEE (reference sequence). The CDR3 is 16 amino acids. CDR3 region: CASSRSGGGVYNEQFF.

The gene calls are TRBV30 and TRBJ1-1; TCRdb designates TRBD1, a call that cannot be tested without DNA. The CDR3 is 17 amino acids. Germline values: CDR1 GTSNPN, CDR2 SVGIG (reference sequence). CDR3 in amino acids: CAWSVFWPGQENTEAFF.

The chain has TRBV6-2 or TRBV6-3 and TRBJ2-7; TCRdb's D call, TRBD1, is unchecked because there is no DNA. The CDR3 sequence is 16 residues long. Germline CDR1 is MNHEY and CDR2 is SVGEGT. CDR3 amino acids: CASSRIGGTESYEQYF.